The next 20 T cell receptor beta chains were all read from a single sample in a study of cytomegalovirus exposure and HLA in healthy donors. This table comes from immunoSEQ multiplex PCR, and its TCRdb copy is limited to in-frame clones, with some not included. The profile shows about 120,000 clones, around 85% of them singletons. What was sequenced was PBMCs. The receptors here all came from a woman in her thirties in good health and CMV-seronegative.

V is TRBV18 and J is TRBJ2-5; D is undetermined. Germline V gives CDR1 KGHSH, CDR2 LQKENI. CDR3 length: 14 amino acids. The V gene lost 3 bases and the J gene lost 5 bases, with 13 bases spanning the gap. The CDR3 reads CASSPNISRETQYF. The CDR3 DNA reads TGTGCCAGCTCACCCAATATAAGCCGGGAGACCCAGTACTTC. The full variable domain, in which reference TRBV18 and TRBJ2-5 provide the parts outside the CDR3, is NAGVMQNPRHLVRRRGQEARLRCSPMKGHSHVYWYRQLPEEGLKFMVYLQKENIIDESGMPKERFSAEFPKEGPSILRIQQVVRGDSAAYFCASSPNISRETQYFGPGTRLLVL.

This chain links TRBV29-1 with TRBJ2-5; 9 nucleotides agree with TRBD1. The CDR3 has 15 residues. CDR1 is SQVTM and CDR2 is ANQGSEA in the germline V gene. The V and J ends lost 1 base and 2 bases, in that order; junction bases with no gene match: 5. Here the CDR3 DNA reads TGCAGCGTTGAAGGAGACAGGGGGGTACAAGAGACCCAGTACTTC. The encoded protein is CSVEGDRGVQETQYF.

The CDR3 here is CASSQSSGQGYEQYF. CDR3 coding DNA: TGTGCCAGCAGCCAATCCTCGGGACAGGGATACGAGCAGTACTTC. This rearrangement joins TRBV14 to TRBJ2-7; TRBD1 aligns across 9 bases. Germline loops: CDR1 SGHDN, CDR2 FVKESK. The CDR3 sequence is 15 residues long. The trim removed 2 bases at V and 4 bases at J, leaving 6 bases unmatched.

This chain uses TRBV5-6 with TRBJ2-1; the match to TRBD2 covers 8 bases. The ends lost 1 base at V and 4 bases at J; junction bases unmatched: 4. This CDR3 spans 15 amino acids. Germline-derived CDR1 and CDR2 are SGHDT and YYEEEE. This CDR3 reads CASSLPQRGYNEQFF. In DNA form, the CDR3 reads TGTGCCAGCAGCTTGCCCCAGCGGGGGTACAATGAGCAGTTCTTC.

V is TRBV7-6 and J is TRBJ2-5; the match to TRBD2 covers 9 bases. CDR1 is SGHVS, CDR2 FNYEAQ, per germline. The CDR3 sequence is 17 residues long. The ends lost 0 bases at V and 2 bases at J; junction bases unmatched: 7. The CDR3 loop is CASSLARAGGSQETQYF. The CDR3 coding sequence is TGTGCCAGCAGCTTAGCCCGAGCGGGGGGCTCTCAAGAGACCCAGTACTTC. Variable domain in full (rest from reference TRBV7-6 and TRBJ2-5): GAGVSQSPRYKVTKRGQDVALRCDPISGHVSLYWYRQALGQGPEFLTYFNYEAQQDKSGLPNDRFSAERPEGSISTLTIQRTEQRDSAMYRCASSLARAGGSQETQYFGPGTRLLVL.

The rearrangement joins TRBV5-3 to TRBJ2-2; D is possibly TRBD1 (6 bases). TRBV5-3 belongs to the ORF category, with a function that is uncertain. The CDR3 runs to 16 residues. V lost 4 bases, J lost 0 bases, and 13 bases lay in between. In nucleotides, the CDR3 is TGTGCCAGAAGCCCCGGACAGCAAGCGAACACCGGGGAGCTGTTTTTT. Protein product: CARSPGQQANTGELFF.

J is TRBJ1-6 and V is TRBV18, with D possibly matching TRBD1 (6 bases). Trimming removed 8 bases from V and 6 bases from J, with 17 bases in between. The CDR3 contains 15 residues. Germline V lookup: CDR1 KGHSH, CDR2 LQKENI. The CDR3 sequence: CASGANGTPNSPLHF. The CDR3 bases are TGTGCCAGCGGCGCGAATGGGACACCTAATTCACCCCTCCACTTT. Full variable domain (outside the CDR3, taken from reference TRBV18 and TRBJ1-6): NAGVMQNPRHLVRRRGQEARLRCSPMKGHSHVYWYRQLPEEGLKFMVYLQKENIIDESGMPKERFSAEFPKEGPSILRIQQVVRGDSAAYFCASGANGTPNSPLHFGNGTRLTVT.

The CDR3 spells CASSITGGDNSPLHF. The CDR3 nucleotides are TGTGCCAGTAGTATTACAGGGGGGGATAATTCACCCCTCCACTTT. This chain uses TRBV19 with TRBJ1-6, with 8 bases matching TRBD1. J was trimmed by 5 bases and V by 3 bases; bases with no gene match: 3. Germline values: CDR1 LNHDA, CDR2 SQIVND (reference sequence). The length of the CDR3 is 15 residues.

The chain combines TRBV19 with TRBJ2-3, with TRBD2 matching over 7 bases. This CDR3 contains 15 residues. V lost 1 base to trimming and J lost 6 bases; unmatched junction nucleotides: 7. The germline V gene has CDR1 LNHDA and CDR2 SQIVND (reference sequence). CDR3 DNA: TGTGCCAGTAGTATAGGTGAACGGGGGGTCGATACGCAGTATTTT. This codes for CASSIGERGVDTQYF.

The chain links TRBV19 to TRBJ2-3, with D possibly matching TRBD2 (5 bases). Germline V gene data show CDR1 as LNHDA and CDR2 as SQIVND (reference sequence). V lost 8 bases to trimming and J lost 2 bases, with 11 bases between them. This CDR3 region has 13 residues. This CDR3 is CASEGRLTDTQYF. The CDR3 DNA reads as TGTGCCAGTGAGGGCCGCCTCACAGATACGCAGTATTTT.

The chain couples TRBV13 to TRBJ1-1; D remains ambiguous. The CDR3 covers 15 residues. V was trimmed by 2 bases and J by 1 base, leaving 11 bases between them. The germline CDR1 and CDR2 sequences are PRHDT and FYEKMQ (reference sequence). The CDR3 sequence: CASSLSHGGNTEAFF. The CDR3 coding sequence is TGTGCCAGCAGCTTAAGCCACGGCGGGAACACTGAAGCTTTCTTT.

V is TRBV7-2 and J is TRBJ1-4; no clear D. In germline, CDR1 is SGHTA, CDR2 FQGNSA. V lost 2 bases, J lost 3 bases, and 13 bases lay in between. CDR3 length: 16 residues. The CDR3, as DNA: TGTGCCAGCAGCTTAATGGGTTCCGCGGCTAATGAAAAACTGTTTTTT. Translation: CASSLMGSAANEKLFF.

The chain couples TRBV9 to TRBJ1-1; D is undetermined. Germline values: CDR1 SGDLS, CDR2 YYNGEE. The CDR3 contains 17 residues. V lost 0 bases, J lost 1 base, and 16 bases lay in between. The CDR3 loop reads CASSVDPLKRGNTEAFF. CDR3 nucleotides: TGTGCCAGCAGCGTAGATCCCCTGAAGAGAGGGAACACTGAAGCTTTCTTT.

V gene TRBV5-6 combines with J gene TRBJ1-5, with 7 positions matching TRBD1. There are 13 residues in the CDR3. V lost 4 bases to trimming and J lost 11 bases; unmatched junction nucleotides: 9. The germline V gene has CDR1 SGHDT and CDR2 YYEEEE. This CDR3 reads CASSPRRGRTQHF. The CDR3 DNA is TGTGCCAGCAGCCCTCGGAGGGGGCGGACCCAGCATTTT.

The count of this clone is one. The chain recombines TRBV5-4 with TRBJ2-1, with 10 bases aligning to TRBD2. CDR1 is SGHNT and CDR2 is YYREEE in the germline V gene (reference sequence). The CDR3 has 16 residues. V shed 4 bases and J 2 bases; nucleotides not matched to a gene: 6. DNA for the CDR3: TGTGCCAGCAGCGGGAGGACTAGCGGCACCTACAATGAGCAGTTCTTC. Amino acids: CASSGRTSGTYNEQFF. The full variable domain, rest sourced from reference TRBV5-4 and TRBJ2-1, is ETGVTQSPTHLIKTRGQQVTLRCSSQSGHNTVSWYQQALGQGPQFIFQYYREEENGRGNFPPRFSGLQFPNYSSELNVNALELDDSALYLCASSGRTSGTYNEQFFGPGTRLTVL.

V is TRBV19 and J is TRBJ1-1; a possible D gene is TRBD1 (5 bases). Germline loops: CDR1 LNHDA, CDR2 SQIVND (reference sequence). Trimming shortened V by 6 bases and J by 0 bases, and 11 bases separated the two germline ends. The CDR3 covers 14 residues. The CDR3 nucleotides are TGTGCCAGTAGCCCGACAGTGCTGAACACTGAAGCTTTCTTT. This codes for CASSPTVLNTEAFF.

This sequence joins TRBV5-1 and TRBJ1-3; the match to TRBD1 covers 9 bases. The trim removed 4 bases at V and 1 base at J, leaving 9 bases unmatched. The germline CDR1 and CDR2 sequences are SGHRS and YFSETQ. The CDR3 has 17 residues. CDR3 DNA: TGCGCCAGCAGCGAAAACCCGGGACAGGGTTCTGGAAACACCATATATTTT. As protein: CASSENPGQGSGNTIYF.

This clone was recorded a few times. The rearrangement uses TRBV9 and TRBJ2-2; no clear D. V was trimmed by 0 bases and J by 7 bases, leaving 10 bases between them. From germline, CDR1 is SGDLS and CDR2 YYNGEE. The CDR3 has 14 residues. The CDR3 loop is CASSVVSADGELFF. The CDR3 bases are TGTGCCAGCAGCGTAGTTTCGGCGGACGGGGAGCTGTTTTTT.

The CDR3: CASSVRETQYF. CDR3 sequence (DNA): TGTGCCAGCAGTGTCCGGGAGACCCAGTACTTC. The V call is TRBV6-5, the J call TRBJ2-5; D is unresolved. CDR1 is MNHEY and CDR2 is SVGAGI in the germline V gene. The CDR3 spans 11 residues. Trimming removed 5 bases from V and 5 bases from J, with 6 bases in between.

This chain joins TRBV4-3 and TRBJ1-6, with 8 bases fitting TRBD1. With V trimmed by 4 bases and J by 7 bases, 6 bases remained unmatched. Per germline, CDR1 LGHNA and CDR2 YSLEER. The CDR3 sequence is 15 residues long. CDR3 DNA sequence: TGCGCCAGCAGCCGACTCACAGGGGGAAATTCACCCCTCCACTTT. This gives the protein CASSRLTGGNSPLHF.